Presented here are 14 T cell receptor beta chains from one specimen sequenced in a study of cytomegalovirus exposure and HLA in healthy donors. PCR employed 60 Vbeta and 13 Jbeta primers. TCRdb's table, derived via immunoSEQ multiplex PCR, lists solely in-frame clones and lacks some. Altogether about 210,000 clones are present, about 80% being singletons, with the ten largest covering roughly a tenth. The sequenced sample was PBMCs. The receptors shown here come from a woman aged 50 to 60 in good health and CMV-seropositive.

The gene calls are TRBV2 and TRBJ1-1; D may be TRBD1 (5 bases). Deletions cut 3 bases from V and 5 bases from J, with 16 bases between. Germline CDR1 is SNHLY and CDR2 is FYNNEI. CDR3 length: 15 residues. The CDR3: CASSDRLGARTEAFF. DNA for the CDR3: TGTGCCAGCAGTGATCGGTTAGGGGCGCGTACTGAAGCTTTCTTT.

V usage is TRBV5-5 and J usage is TRBJ2-5; 7 nucleotides agree with TRBD1. V was pared by 0 bases and J by 4 bases, with 0 bases of the junction left unmatched. Germline V gene data show CDR1 as SGHKS and CDR2 as YYEKEE (reference sequence). CDR3 length: 13 residues. CDR3 amino acids: CASSLGQGETQYF. CDR3 nucleotides: TGTGCCAGCAGCTTGGGACAGGGAGAGACCCAGTACTTC.

This rearrangement joins TRBV7-8 to TRBJ1-1; tentative D call: TRBD1 (5 bases). The V gene's germline CDR1 is SGHVS and CDR2 FQNEAQ. This CDR3 comprises 14 residues. V gave up 3 bases and J gave up 5 bases, with 13 bases separating them. DNA of the CDR3: TGTGCCAGCAGCTTGATCCCAGGGAATACTGAAGCTTTCTTT. As protein: CASSLIPGNTEAFF.

The V gene is TRBV7-2, the J gene TRBJ1-4; D may be TRBD1 (5 bases). Germline V gives CDR1 SGHTA, CDR2 FQGNSA. This CDR3 contains 15 residues. The V end was cut by 5 bases, the J end by 4 bases, with 14 bases between. DNA for the CDR3: TGTGCCAGCAGCCCACAGGCAACCCTTAATGAAAAACTGTTTTTT. This translates into CASSPQATLNEKLFF.

The rearrangement links TRBV7-9 to TRBJ2-5; D perhaps matches TRBD2 (6 bases). Germline V lookup: CDR1 SEHNR, CDR2 FQNEAQ (reference sequence). V lost 4 bases to trimming and J lost 6 bases, with 21 bases between them. The CDR3 has 16 amino acids. The CDR3 coding sequence is TGTGCCAGCAGCTCACCGAGAGAGACTAGGATACAGACCCAGTACTTC. This gives the protein CASSSPRETRIQTQYF.

The CDR3 loop is CASSSRTGGSPLHF. The CDR3 DNA sequence: TGTGCCAGCAGCTCCCGGACAGGGGGTTCACCCCTCCACTTT. The J gene is TRBJ1-6, the V gene TRBV5-8; 10 bases agree with TRBD1. J was trimmed by 9 bases and V by 3 bases; bases with no gene match: 3. The CDR3 has 14 residues. Germline V gene lookup returns CDR1 SGHTS and CDR2 YDEGEE.

The chain links TRBV18 to TRBJ2-7; D might be TRBD2 (5 bases). V dropped 2 bases and J dropped 4 bases, with 6 bases sitting between them. The CDR3 totals 12 residues. Germline CDR1 KGHSH, CDR2 LQKENI. The CDR3 protein is CASSPTGYEQYF. CDR3 coding DNA: TGTGCCAGCTCACCAACGGGATACGAGCAGTACTTC.

This clone was observed a few times. This chain uses TRBV12-5 with TRBJ1-1; D not resolved. The CDR3 is 15 residues long. The V end lost 9 bases, the J end lost 1 base, and 18 bases lay between the germline ends. Per the germline V gene, CDR1 is LGHNT and CDR2 is FRNRAP. The DNA for the CDR3 is TGTGCTAGCGGAGGGAGGTGGCCCTGGAACACTGAAGCTTTCTTT. As protein: CASGGRWPWNTEAFF.

This clone appeared a few times. The V call is TRBV6-6, the J call TRBJ1-1; D is ambiguous. Germline CDR1 is MNHNY and CDR2 is SVGAGI (reference sequence). V lost 0 bases to trimming and J lost 5 bases, with 10 bases between them. The CDR3 loop spans 14 amino acids. The chain's CDR3 is CASSYSNRGTEAFF. In DNA form, the CDR3 reads TGTGCCAGCAGTTACTCGAATCGGGGAACTGAAGCTTTCTTT.

CDR3 nucleotide sequence: TGTGCCTGGTTACGAGTACGGAGCGCTGAAGCTTTCTTT. It codes for CAWLRVRSAEAFF. The chain employs TRBV30 and TRBJ1-1; D call uncertain. V was shortened by 5 bases and J by 6 bases, with 16 bases between the two germline ends. This CDR3 has 13 amino acids. Looked up from germline, CDR1 is GTSNPN and CDR2 is SVGIG (reference sequence).

The genes are TRBV7-3 and TRBJ1-1; D unclear. The CDR3 length is 14 residues. Trimming took 1 base from V and 11 from J, leaving 17 bases between them. Germline CDR1 and CDR2: SGHTA and FQGTGA. CDR3 sequence: CASSLNARGQSAFF. The CDR3, as DNA: TGTGCCAGCAGCTTAAATGCCCGGGGTCAGTCCGCTTTCTTT.

V gene TRBV5-6 combines with J gene TRBJ2-3; 8 bases agree with TRBD2. The CDR3 contains 15 residues. Germline V lookup: CDR1 SGHDT, CDR2 YYEEEE. Germline trimming cut 1 base from V and 3 bases from J; bases unmatched to any gene: 4. In DNA form, the CDR3 reads TGTGCCAGCAGCTTGACTAGCGGAGGGACAGATACGCAGTATTTT. It encodes CASSLTSGGTDTQYF.

The J gene is TRBJ2-1, the V gene TRBV11-2; 16 nucleotides line up with TRBD2. From germline, CDR1 is SGHAT and CDR2 FQNNGV. The V and J ends lost 5 bases and 1 base, in that order; junction bases with no gene match: 5. The CDR3 extends over 18 amino acids. The CDR3 loop is CASSRGLAGGQSYNEQFF. For the CDR3, the DNA is TGTGCCAGCAGCAGGGGACTAGCGGGGGGGCAGTCCTACAATGAGCAGTTCTTC.

Of note for this clone: A junction end diverges from the germline sequence, so it may reflect a read error. The gene calls are TRBV7-9 and TRBJ2-3; D is ambiguous. The CDR3 extends over 12 amino acids. CDR1 and CDR2 from the germline V gene are SEHNR and FQNEAQ (reference sequence). The CDR3 DNA reads as TGTTCCAGCACCCAACCGGTGGATACGCAGTATTTT. The encoded protein is CSSTQPVDTQYF.